The 11 T cell receptor beta chains listed next were all sequenced from one sample in a study of T cells after yellow fever vaccination. MiXCR was run by TCRdb on the 5' RACE reads, yielding one entry per CDR3 protein. The repertoire holds about 340,000 distinct CDR3 sequences, 3% to 4.5% seen once, with approximately 25% in the top ten. Sequences were derived from PBMCs, sampled 5 days after the yellow fever booster vaccination. The receptor source for this set is a man younger than 30 who received the YFV17D yellow fever vaccine.

The chain has TRBV5-1 and TRBJ1-6; D is unresolved. The germline CDR1 and CDR2 sequences are SGHRS and YFSETQ. The CDR3 covers 14 residues. V lost 0 bases and J lost 7, with 8 bases in between. In DNA, the CDR3 is TGCGCCAGCAGCTTGGGGGCTCGGAATTCACCCCTCCACTTT. As protein: CASSLGARNSPLHF.

The V call is TRBV5-5, the J call TRBJ1-2, with D possibly matching TRBD1 (6 bases). The CDR3 spans 18 residues. Germline V gene lookup returns CDR1 SGHKS and CDR2 YYEKEE (reference sequence). The germline V and J ends were trimmed by 1 base and 4 bases, with 23 bases remaining between them. This chain's CDR3 is CASSLLGDIGTPPYGYTF. CDR3 nucleotide sequence: TGTGCCAGCAGCTTGCTGGGGGACATCGGTACCCCCCCCTATGGCTACACCTTC. The full variable domain, rest sourced from reference TRBV5-5 and TRBJ1-2, is DAGVTQSPTHLIKTRGQQVTLRCSPISGHKSVSWYQQVLGQGPQFIFQYYEKEERGRGNFPDRFSARQFPNYSSELNVNALLLGDSALYLCASSLLGDIGTPPYGYTFGSGTRLTVV.

This clonotype was seen a handful of times. The rearrangement joins TRBV9 to TRBJ2-3; 9 positions agree with TRBD1. The CDR3 is 16 amino acids. V was pared by 3 bases and J by 1 base, with 6 bases of the junction left unmatched. Germline V CDR1 and CDR2: SGDLS, YYNGEE. The CDR3 DNA reads TGTGCCAGCAGCGCGACGGGACAGGGAGGCACAGATACGCAGTATTTT. Amino acid sequence: CASSATGQGGTDTQYF.

There are a few counts of this clonotype. This chain's CDR3 is CASSYSQTNTGELFF. The CDR3 DNA follows: TGTGCCAGCAGTTACTCGCAGACCAACACCGGGGAGCTGTTTTTT. V usage is TRBV6-5 and J usage is TRBJ2-2; no clear D gene. V lost 0 bases, J lost 2 bases, and 7 bases lay in between. CDR1 MNHEY and CDR2 SVGAGI come from the germline V gene. The CDR3 is 15 amino acids.

The rearrangement joins TRBV20-1 to TRBJ1-6; D unresolved. Germline CDR1 is DFQATT and CDR2 is SNEGSKA (reference sequence). This CDR3 is built from 19 residues. The V end lost 5 bases, the J end lost 0 bases, and 23 bases lay between the germline ends. The chain's CDR3 is CSAPTLSRVGGSYNSPLHF. The CDR3 coding sequence is TGCAGTGCTCCTACACTCTCTCGGGTTGGTGGCTCCTATAATTCACCCCTCCACTTT.

This clonotype has only a few counts. The J gene is TRBJ2-5, the V gene TRBV6-6; 7 positions match TRBD2. V lost 0 bases and J lost 5; bases outside the gene matches: 6. The CDR3 runs to 15 residues. Germline V gives CDR1 MNHNY, CDR2 SVGAGI (reference sequence). The CDR3 is CASSYSGLGGETQYF. Written as DNA, the CDR3 is TGTGCCAGCAGTTACTCCGGTCTGGGGGGGGAGACCCAGTACTTC.

V is TRBV6-2 or TRBV6-3 and J is TRBJ2-1; D is unclear. The CDR3 loop spans 13 amino acids. V was pared by 7 bases and J by 5 bases, with 12 bases between. Germline V CDR1 and CDR2: MNHEY, SVGEGT. This chain's CDR3 is CASTYPQHNEQFF. The CDR3 DNA is TGTGCCAGCACCTACCCTCAGCACAATGAGCAGTTCTTC.

This chain joins TRBV6-1 and TRBJ2-5, with D maybe TRBD1 (5 bases). CDR1 and CDR2 (germline): MNHNS, SASEGT. This CDR3 spans 14 amino acids. V shed 7 bases and J shed 4 bases, with 16 bases lying between them. The CDR3 DNA reads as TGTGCCAGCATCAGAACCCAGGGAAGAGAGACCCAGTACTTC. Its translation: CASIRTQGRETQYF.

In this sample, this clonotype turned up many times. This sequence joins TRBV7-2 and TRBJ2-3; D is unresolved. V shed 5 bases and J shed 2 bases, with 11 bases lying between them. Germline values: CDR1 SGHTA, CDR2 FQGNSA. The CDR3 length is 14 residues. CDR3 residues: CASSRKPITDTQYF. The CDR3 DNA follows: TGTGCCAGCAGCCGGAAACCGATCACAGATACGCAGTATTTT.

The sample holds many counts of this clonotype. V gene TRBV4-3 combines with J gene TRBJ2-2; D perhaps matches TRBD2 (6 bases). Germline-derived CDR1 and CDR2 are LGHNA and YSLEER. Trimming removed 1 base from V and 7 bases from J, with 16 bases in between. The length of the CDR3 is 16 residues. The CDR3 sequence: CASSQGRGKGGGELFF. In nucleotides, the CDR3 is TGCGCCAGCAGCCAAGGGAGGGGCAAGGGCGGCGGGGAGCTGTTTTTT.

In this sample, this clonotype turned up many times. V usage is TRBV28 and J usage is TRBJ2-1; D unclear. The germline CDR1 and CDR2 sequences are MDHEN and SYDVKM. This CDR3 contains 12 residues. V was clipped by 4 bases and J by 9 bases, with 10 bases between them. For the CDR3, the DNA is TGTGCCAGCAGTTACTTAACCAGTGAGCAGTTCTTC. Encoded protein: CASSYLTSEQFF.